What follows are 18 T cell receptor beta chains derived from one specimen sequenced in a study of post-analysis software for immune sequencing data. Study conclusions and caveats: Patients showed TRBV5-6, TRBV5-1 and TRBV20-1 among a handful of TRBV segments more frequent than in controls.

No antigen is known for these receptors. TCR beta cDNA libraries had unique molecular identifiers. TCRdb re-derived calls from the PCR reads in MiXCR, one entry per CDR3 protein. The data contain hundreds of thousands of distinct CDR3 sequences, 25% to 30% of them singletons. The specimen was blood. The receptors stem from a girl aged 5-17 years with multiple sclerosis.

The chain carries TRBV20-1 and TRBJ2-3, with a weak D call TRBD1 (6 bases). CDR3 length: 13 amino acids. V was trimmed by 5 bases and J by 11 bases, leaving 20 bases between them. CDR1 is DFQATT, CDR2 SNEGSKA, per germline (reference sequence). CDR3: CSAPDPGHPMQYF. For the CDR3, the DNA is TGCAGTGCTCCAGATCCGGGACATCCTATGCAGTATTTT.

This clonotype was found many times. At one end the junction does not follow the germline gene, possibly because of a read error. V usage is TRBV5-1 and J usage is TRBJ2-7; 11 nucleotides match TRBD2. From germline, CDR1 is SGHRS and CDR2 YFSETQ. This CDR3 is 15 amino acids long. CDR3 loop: CASSLGTSGPYEQYF. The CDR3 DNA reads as TGTGCCAGCAGCTTGGGGACTAGCGGACCCTACGAGCAGTACTTC.

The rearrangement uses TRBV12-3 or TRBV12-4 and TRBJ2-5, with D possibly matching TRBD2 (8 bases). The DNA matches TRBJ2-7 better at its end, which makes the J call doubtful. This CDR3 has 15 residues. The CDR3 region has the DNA TGTGCCAGCAGTTTTCGTACGGGAGGGGGCGACGAGCAGTACTTC. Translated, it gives CASSFRTGGGDEQYF.

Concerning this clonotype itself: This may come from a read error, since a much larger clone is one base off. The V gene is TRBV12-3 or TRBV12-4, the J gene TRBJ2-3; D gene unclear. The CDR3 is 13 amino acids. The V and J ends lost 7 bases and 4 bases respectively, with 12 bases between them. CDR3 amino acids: CASNWGSADTQYF. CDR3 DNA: TGTGCCAGCAATTGGGGAAGCGCAGATACGCAGTATTTT.

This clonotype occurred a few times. The DNA for the CDR3 is TGTGCCAGCAGGATGAATTCCCGCTCCTACGAGCAGTACTTC. This encodes CASRMNSRSYEQYF. The chain has TRBV6-5 and TRBJ2-7; D remains ambiguous. This CDR3 contains 14 residues. The ends were cut back, 6 bases at V and 0 bases at J, with 12 bases in the middle. Germline CDR1 reads MNHEY; CDR2 reads SVGAGI.

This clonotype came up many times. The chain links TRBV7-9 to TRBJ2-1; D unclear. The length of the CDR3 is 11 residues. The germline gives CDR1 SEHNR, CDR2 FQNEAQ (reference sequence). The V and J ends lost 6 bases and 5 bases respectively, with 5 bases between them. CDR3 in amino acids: CASRIDNEQFF. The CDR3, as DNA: TGTGCCAGCAGAATAGACAATGAGCAGTTCTTC. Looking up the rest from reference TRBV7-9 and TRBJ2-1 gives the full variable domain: DTGVSQNPRHKITKRGQNVTFRCDPISEHNRLYWYRQTLGQGPEFLTYFQNEAQLEKSRLLSDRFSAERPKGSFSTLEIQRTEQGDSAMYLCASRIDNEQFFGPGTRLTVL.

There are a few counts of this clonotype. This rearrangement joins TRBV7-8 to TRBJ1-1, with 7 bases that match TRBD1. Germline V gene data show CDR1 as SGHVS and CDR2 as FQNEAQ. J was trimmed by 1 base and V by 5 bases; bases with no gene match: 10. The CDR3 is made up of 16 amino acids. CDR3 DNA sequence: TGTGCCAGCAGCACCCGACAGGGCCGGGAGAACACTGAAGCTTTCTTT. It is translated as CASSTRQGRENTEAFF. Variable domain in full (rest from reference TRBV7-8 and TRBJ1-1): GAGVSQSPRYKVAKRGQDVALRCDPISGHVSLFWYQQALGQGPEFLTYFQNEAQLDKSGLPSDRFFAERPEGSVSTLKIQRTQQEDSAVYLCASSTRQGRENTEAFFGQGTRLTVV.

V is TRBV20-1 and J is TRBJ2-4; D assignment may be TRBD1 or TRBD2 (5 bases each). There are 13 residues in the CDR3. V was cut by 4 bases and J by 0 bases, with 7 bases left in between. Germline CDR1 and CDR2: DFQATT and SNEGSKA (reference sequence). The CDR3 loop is CSATGGAKNIQYF. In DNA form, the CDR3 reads TGCAGTGCTACTGGGGGAGCCAAAAACATTCAGTACTTC.

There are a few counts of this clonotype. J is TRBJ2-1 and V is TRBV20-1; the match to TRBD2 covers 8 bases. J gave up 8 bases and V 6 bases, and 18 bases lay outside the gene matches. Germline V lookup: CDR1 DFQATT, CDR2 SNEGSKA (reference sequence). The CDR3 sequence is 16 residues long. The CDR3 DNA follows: TGCAGTGCCAGAATCTGGGGGCGGGAGGCAATGGATGAGCAGTTCTTC. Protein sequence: CSARIWGREAMDEQFF.

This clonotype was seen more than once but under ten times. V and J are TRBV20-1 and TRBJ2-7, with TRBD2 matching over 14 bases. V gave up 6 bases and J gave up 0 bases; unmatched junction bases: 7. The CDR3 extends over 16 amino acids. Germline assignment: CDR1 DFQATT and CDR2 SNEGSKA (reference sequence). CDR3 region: CSATRLAGGGSYEQYF. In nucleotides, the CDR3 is TGCAGTGCAACTCGACTAGCGGGAGGGGGCTCCTACGAGCAGTACTTC.

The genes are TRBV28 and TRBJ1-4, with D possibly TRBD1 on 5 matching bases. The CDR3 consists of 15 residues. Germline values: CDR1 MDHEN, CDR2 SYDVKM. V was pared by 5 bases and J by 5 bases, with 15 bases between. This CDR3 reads CASSTEDTLNEKLFF. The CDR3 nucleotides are TGTGCCAGCAGTACTGAGGACACCCTAAATGAAAAACTGTTTTTT. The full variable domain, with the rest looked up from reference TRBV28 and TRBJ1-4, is DVKVTQSSRYLVKRTGEKVFLECVQDMDHENMFWYRQDPGLGLRLIYFSYDVKMKEKGDIPEGYSVSREKKERFSLILESASTNQTSMYLCASSTEDTLNEKLFFGSGTQLSVL.

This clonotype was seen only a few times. CDR3 sequence (DNA): TGCAGCGTTGTAATGAACACTGAAGCTTTCTTT. It yields the protein CSVVMNTEAFF. The chain uses TRBV29-1 and TRBJ1-1; unclear D gene. Germline CDR1 SQVTM, CDR2 ANQGSEA. The CDR3 runs 11 residues. Trimming shortened V by 4 bases and J by 0 bases, and 3 bases separated the two germline ends.

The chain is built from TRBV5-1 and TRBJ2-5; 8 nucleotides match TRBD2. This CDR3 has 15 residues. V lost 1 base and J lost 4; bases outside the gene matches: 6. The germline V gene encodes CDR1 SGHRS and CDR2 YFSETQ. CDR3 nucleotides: TGCGCCAGCAGCTTGCACTCGGGAGGGACAGAGACCCAGTACTTC. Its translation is CASSLHSGGTETQYF.

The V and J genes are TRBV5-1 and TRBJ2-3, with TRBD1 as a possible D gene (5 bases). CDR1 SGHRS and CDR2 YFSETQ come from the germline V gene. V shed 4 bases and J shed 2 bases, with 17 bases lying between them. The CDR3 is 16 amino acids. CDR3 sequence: CASSPAAGPLTDTQYF. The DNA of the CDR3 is TGCGCCAGCAGCCCCGCTGCAGGGCCCCTCACAGATACGCAGTATTTT.

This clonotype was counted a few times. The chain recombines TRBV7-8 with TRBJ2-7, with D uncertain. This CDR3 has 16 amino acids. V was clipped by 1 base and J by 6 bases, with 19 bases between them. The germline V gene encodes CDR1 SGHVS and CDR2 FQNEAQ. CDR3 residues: CASSLGLGIRQSEQYF. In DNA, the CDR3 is TGTGCCAGCAGCTTAGGTTTGGGGATAAGGCAGAGCGAGCAGTACTTC.

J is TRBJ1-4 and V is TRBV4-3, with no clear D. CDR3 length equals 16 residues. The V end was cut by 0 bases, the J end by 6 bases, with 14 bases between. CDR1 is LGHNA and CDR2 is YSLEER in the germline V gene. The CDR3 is CASSQDLNSWDEKLFF. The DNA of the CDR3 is TGCGCCAGCAGCCAAGATCTTAACAGTTGGGATGAAAAACTGTTTTTT.

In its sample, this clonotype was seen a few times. The CDR3 nucleotides read TGCAGTGCTAGAGAGATGGTGCCTGAAGAGACCCAGTACTTC. This translates into CSAREMVPEETQYF. The chain has TRBV20-1 and TRBJ2-5; D not certain. Between the trimmed V and J ends, which lost 0 bases and 3 bases, there was a span of 11 bases. Germline CDR1 reads DFQATT; CDR2 reads SNEGSKA (reference sequence). CDR3 length: 14 residues.

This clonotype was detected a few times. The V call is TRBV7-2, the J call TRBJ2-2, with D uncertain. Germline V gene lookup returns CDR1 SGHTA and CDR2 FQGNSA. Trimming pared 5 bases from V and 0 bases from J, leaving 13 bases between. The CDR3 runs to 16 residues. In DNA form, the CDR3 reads TGTGCCAGCAGCCCCCGAGGTCCGGCGAACACCGGGGAGCTGTTTTTT. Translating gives CASSPRGPANTGELFF. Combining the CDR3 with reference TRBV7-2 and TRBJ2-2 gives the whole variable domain GAGVSQSPSNKVTEKGKDVELRCDPISGHTALYWYRQSLGQGLEFLIYFQGNSAPDKSGLPSDRFSAERTGGSVSTLTIQRTQQEDSAVYLCASSPRGPANTGELFFGEGSRLTVL.